This T cell receptor beta chain appears in the sequencing data of a study of OX40 agonist ivuxolimab in advanced cancers. V was trimmed by 1 base and J by 4 bases, leaving 9 bases between them. The CDR3 totals 14 residues. Per germline, CDR1 SGHKS and CDR2 YYEKEE (reference sequence). Method: immunoSEQ multiplex PCR; TCRdb's copy keeps in-frame clones and lacks some. The data show more than 50,000 clones, 80% to 90% seen once. This sample comprised CD4+ or CD8+ T cells sorted from blood, obtained in a trial of the OX40 agonist ivuxolimab. The receptor was derived from an adult with an advanced solid tumor such as melanoma, head and neck, liver or kidney cancer. J is TRBJ1-3 and V is TRBV5-5; D is uncertain. The CDR3 reads CASSLPSGGNTIYF. The CDR3 nucleotides are TGTGCCAGCAGCTTGCCCTCTGGGGGAAACACCATATATTTT.